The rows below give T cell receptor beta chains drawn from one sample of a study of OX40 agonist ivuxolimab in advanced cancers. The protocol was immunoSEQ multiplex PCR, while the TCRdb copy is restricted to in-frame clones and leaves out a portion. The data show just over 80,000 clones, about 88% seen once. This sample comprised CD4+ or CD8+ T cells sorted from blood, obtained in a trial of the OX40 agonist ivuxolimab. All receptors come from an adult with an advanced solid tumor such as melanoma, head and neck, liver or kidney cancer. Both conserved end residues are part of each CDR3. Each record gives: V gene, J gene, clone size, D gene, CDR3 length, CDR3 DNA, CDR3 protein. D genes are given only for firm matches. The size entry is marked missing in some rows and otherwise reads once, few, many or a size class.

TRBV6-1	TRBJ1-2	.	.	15	TGTGCCAGCAGGCAGCCGGGGGGAATCAACTATGGCTACACCTTC	CASRQPGGINYGYTF
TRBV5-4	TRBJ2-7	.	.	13	TGTGCCAGCAGCCTCCTGGGGGCCACGGGGGAGTACTTC	CASSLLGATGEYF
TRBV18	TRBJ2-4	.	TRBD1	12	TGTGCCAGCTCAGAACAGGGGGGCATTCAGTACTTC	CASSEQGGIQYF
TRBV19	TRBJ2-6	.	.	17	TGTGCCAGTAGTATAGGCAGGGGCCTCTCTGGGGCCAACGTCCTGACTTTC	CASSIGRGLSGANVLTF
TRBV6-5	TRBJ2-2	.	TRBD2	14	TGTGCCAGCAAGCTCAGCGGGGACACCGGGGAGCTGTTTTTT	CASKLSGDTGELFF
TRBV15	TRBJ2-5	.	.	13	TGTGCCACCAGCAGAGCCAGGGTGGAGACCCAGTACTTC	CATSRARVETQYF
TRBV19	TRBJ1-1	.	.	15	TGTGCCAGTAGTCCCGAGGCCGCAGGGAGGACTGAAGCTTTCTTT	CASSPEAAGRTEAFF
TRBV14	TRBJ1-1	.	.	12	TGTGCCAGCAGCCAAGACTCCAATAGGGCTTTCTTT	CASSQDSNRAFF
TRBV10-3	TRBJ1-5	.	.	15	TGTGCCATCAGTGAGTCGGGACATAGCAATCAGCCCCAGCATTTT	CAISESGHSNQPQHF
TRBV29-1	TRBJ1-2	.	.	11	TGCAGCGTTGCCGCTAACTATGGCTACACCTTC	CSVAANYGYTF
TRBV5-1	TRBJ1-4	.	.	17	TGCGCCAGCAGCTTGGGGGGAGGGAAGTCAACTAATGAAAAACTGTTTTTT	CASSLGGGKSTNEKLFF
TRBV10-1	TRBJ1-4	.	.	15	TGCGCCAGCAGTCCTGGGATCTCGGAACATGAAAAACTGTTTTTT	CASSPGISEHEKLFF
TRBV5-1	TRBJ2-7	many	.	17	TGCGCCAGCAGTTCTTACGGCAGGGGTTACAGCTCCTACGAGCAGTACTTC	CASSSYGRGYSSYEQYF
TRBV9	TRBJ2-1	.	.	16	TGTGCCAGCAGCGTATCCGAATCTGGGGGCTACAATGAGCAGTTCTTC	CASSVSESGGYNEQFF
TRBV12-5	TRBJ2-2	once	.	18	TGTGCTAGTGGTTTGGTTGGTAGCGGACTAAAGAACACCGGGGAGCTGTTTTTT	CASGLVGSGLKNTGELFF
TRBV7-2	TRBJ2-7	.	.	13	TGTGCCAGCAGCTTAGGTTCTGCCTACGAGCAGTACTTC	CASSLGSAYEQYF
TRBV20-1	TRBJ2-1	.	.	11	TGCAGTGCTAGAAGTTTAGGTGAGCAGTTCTTC	CSARSLGEQFF
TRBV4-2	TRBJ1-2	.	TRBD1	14	TGTGCCAGCAGCGAGATCCGGGACAGCTATGGCTACACCTTC	CASSEIRDSYGYTF
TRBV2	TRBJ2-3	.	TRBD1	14	TGTGCCAGCAGTCCTGACAGGGGGGCGGATACGCAGTATTTT	CASSPDRGADTQYF
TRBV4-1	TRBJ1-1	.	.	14	TGCGCCAGCAGCCACGGACAGAGGAACACTGAAGCTTTCTTT	CASSHGQRNTEAFF
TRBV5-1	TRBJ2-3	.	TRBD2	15	TGCGCCAGCAGATACGTGGCGGGGGGGCCGAATACGCAGTATTTT	CASRYVAGGPNTQYF
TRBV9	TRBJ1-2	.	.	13	TGTGCCAGCAGCGTTACAGGGAGTTATGGCTACACCTTC	CASSVTGSYGYTF
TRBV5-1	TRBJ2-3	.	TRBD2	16	TGCGCCAGCAGCTTGGAGCCAGCGGGAGGCCCAGATACGCAGTATTTT	CASSLEPAGGPDTQYF
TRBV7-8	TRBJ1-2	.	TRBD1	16	TGTGCCAGCAGCTTACCTGCCAGGGGGCAAGGAGGGGGCTACACCTTC	CASSLPARGQGGGYTF
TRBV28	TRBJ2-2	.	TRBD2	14	TGTGCCAGCAGACTAGCGGGGGGGCCTTGGGAGCTGTTTTTT	CASRLAGGPWELFF
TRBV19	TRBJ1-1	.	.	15	TGTGCCAGTAGTTCCCTCGCTACAGGTAAAGCTGAAGCTTTCTTT	CASSSLATGKAEAFF
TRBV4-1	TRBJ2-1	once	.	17	TGCGCCAGCAGCCAAGATAATCTAGGCTACGTATACAATGAGCAGTTCTTC	CASSQDNLGYVYNEQFF
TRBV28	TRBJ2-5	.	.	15	TGTGCCAGCAGTTTATCGGGACACCCCCGAGAGACCCAGTACTTC	CASSLSGHPRETQYF
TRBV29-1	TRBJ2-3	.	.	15	TGCAGCGTTGAAGGACAAGCGTATGGCACAGATACGCAGTATTTT	CSVEGQAYGTDTQYF
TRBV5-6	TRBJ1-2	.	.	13	TGTGCCAGCAGCTTTGGAGGGAGCTATGGCTACACCTTC	CASSFGGSYGYTF
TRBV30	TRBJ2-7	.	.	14	TGTGCCTGGAGTTATAACGGGAGACTCTACGAGCAGTACTTC	CAWSYNGRLYEQYF
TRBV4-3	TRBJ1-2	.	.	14	TGCGCCAGCAGCCAACGCTTAGACCGAAGTCCCTTCACCTTC	CASSQRLDRSPFTF
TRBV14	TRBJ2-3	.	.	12	TGTGCCAGCAGCCCGACTTCTGATACGCAGTATTTT	CASSPTSDTQYF
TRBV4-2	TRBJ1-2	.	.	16	TGTGCCAGCAGCCAAATAGGGGGGCGACAGGACTATGGCTACACCTTC	CASSQIGGRQDYGYTF
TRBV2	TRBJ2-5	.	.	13	TGTGCCAGCAGTGAAATGGGCTACGGGACCCAGTACTTC	CASSEMGYGTQYF
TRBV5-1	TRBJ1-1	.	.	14	TGCGCCAGCAGCTTGCGCTTTTCGGACACTGAAGCTTTCTTT	CASSLRFSDTEAFF
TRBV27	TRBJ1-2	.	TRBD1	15	TGTGCCAGCAGTTTATCACGGACAGGGCTAAGAGGCTACACCTTC	CASSLSRTGLRGYTF
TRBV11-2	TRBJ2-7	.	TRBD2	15	TGTGCCAGCAGCTTAGGTCGGGGGGAACCCTACGAGCAGTACTTC	CASSLGRGEPYEQYF
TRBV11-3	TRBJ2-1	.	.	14	TGTGCCAGCAGCTTAGGCCTAGACAGGTACGAGCAGTTCTTC	CASSLGLDRYEQFF
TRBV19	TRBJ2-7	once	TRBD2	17	TGTGCCAGTAGTATAGCCCACTCGACTAGCGGAGACTACGAGCAGTACTTC	CASSIAHSTSGDYEQYF
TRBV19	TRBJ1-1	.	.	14	TGTGCCAGTAGTATAGGGGGGGAAGTGGGCCAAGCTTTCTTT	CASSIGGEVGQAFF
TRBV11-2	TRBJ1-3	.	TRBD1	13	TGTGCCAGCAGCGAAGGACAGGAAAACACCATATATTTT	CASSEGQENTIYF
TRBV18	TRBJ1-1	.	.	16	TGTGCCAGCTCACCACTGGACAAGGCCCTTAACACTGAAGCTTTCTTT	CASSPLDKALNTEAFF
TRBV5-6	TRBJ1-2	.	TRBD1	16	TGTGCCAGCAGCTTGGAGGGGGCGCCTTCTAACTATGGCTACACCTTC	CASSLEGAPSNYGYTF
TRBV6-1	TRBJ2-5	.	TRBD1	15	TGTGCCAGCAGTGAGGACAGGGGAAATTGGGAGACCCAGTACTTC	CASSEDRGNWETQYF
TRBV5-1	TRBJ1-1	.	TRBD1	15	TGCGCCAGCAGCTTGGGGGACAGGGTGGTCAATGAAGCTTTCTTT	CASSLGDRVVNEAFF
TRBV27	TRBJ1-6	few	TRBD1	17	TGTGCCAGCAGTCCACACAGGGGGCGGACCTATAATTCACCCCTCCACTTT	CASSPHRGRTYNSPLHF
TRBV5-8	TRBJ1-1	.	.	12	TGTGCCACCTCTGGAGTCGGGACTGAAGCTTTCTTT	CATSGVGTEAFF
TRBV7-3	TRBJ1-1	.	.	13	TGTGCCAGCAGCTTACAAGGGGGGACTCAAGCTTTCTTT	CASSLQGGTQAFF